This T cell receptor (beta chain) was identified during a study of shared clonotypes between healthy human individuals. Study-wide points: Sampling used blood alone; tissue repertoires probably differ.

This clone was recorded only once. Its cognate antigen is unknown. Some clones are missing from TCRdb's copy, which holds only in-frame ones; the method was immunoSEQ multiplex PCR. Among 2,500,000 or so clones listed, more than 85% were seen once. Germline V gene data show CDR1 as SGHRS and CDR2 as YFSETQ. The CDR3 sequence is 15 residues long. V was clipped by 0 bases and J by 4 bases; unmatched bases: 6. The genes are TRBV5-1 and TRBJ1-2; 7 positions agree with TRBD1. The receptor's source is a man in his late teens or twenties in good health. Some clones in this sample may be carry-over from other donors' samples. Material: naive CD4+ T cells from PBMCs. Subset indicated: CD45RA+ positively selected. The CDR3 is CASSLGTGIGYGYTF. CDR3 coding DNA: TGCGCCAGCAGCTTGGGGACAGGAATCGGCTATGGCTACACCTTC. The entire variable domain, with the rest obtained from reference TRBV5-1 and TRBJ1-2, is as follows: KAGVTQTPRYLIKTRGQQVTLSCSPISGHRSVSWYQQTPGQGLQFLFEYFSETQRNKGNFPGRFSGRQFSNSRSEMNVSTLELGDSALYLCASSLGTGIGYGYTFGSGTRLTVV.